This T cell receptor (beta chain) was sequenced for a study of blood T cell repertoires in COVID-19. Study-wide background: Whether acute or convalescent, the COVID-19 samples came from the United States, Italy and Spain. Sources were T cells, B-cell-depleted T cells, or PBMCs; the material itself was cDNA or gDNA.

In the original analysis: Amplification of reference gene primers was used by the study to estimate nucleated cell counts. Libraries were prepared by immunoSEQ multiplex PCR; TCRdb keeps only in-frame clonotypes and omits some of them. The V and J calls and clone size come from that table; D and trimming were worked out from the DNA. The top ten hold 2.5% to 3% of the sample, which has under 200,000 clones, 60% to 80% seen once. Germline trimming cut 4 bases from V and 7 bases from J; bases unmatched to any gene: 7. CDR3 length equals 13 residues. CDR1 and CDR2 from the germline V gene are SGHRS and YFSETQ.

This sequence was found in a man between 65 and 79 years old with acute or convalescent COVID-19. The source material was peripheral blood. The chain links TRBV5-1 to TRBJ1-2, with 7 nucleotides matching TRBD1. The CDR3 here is CASSAAGGRGYTF. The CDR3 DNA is TGCGCCAGCAGCGCAGCAGGGGGTCGTGGCTACACCTTC.